This T cell receptor beta chain was sequenced for a study of T cell responses to AZD1222 COVID-19 vaccine (dated by TCRdb to the early 2020s). In the study overall: A total of about 240 trial participants underwent TCR sequencing, of whom 207 received two doses of AZD1222 and around 26 received two doses of the MenACWY control vaccine. Enrollment into the trials was organized by age into subgroups of 18-55, 56-69 and 70-plus years, and those subgroups contained 148, 28 and 57 TCR-sequenced participants, respectively. Broad study findings and their caveats: Reportedly, almost half of the unique spike-specific TCRs recognized epitopes lying outside the regions that are mutated in the B.1.351 and B.1.1.7 variants. The whole spike protein was spanned by vaccine-associated CD4 TCRs, and dominant responses were seen in regions 160-218 and 743-854. The 56-69-year group was small, and its depth increase did not reach significance, likely because of low power. No day 14 peak-response samples were available, so repertoires were characterized only after the peak T cell response. Most participants were white British and females outnumbered males, and the authors suggested that clonal diversity may have been underestimated. Only a handful of AZD1222 recipients were SARS-CoV-2 seropositive at baseline, limiting conclusions about previously exposed vaccinees. After two AZD1222 doses, spike-specific TCR breadth and depth were significantly higher than at day 0 and than in MenACWY recipients.

The time point label for this specimen denotes: about 28 days (+/-7) after the second vaccine dose. AZD1222 recipients whose second dose came at about 4 weeks and those whose second dose came at about 12 weeks were combined into one group, since spike-specific TCR depth and breadth did not differ between the two schedules. Vaccinee samples were obtained from the UK trials COV001 and COV002, which included a single-blind randomized controlled phase 2/3 trial of AZD1222 (ChAdOx1 nCoV-19) in healthy adults. For TCRbeta chain sequencing, PBMC samples from trial participants were taken at day 0 and at day 28 after the second dose. The CDR3 regions of human TCRbeta chains were subjected to immunosequencing. The authors' analysis ran thus. TCRs in the repertoires were matched against a reference library of SARS-CoV-2-specific TCRs that had been generated with the MIRA antigen-specificity platform. Breadth was defined as the fraction of unique TCRs that were SARS-CoV-2-associated, and depth was defined as the fraction of total T cells that were SARS-CoV-2-associated. Using the MIRA data, every spike-specific TCR was mapped to the spike region that the TCR reacted to and assigned to either a CD4 or a CD8 class. Log10-transformed breadth and depth values were compared by one-way ANOVA with Sidak's multiple comparisons tests. In TCRdb, the immuneACCESS table is reduced to in-frame sequences with V and J assigned. These tables do not hold every clone; where another copy was compared, an unresolved V gene accounts for under half, and the others remain unexplained. V, J and clone size derive from that table, while D and trimming were established from the DNA sequence. This sample is represented by 30,000 to 35,000 clones; 70% to 80% of them were singletons. The top ten clones comprise approximately 4.8% of the sample.

The CDR3 goes from the cysteine to the phenylalanine over 16 residues. Only the CDR3 portion is preserved as DNA: 48 bases, with reading frame beginning at the first base. CDR1 and CDR2, looked up from the germline V gene, are ENHRY and SYGVKD. V ends up 3 bases short and J 3 bases short, with an unmatched junction base count of 7. In the case of this clone: This clone's antigen is unknown. It has no much larger one-base neighbor in the sample; base qualities were not kept.

The sequence joins TRBV10-3 to TRBJ2-1; 8 of the junction bases match TRBD1. The sample here was peripheral blood, taken 28 days after the second AZD1222 dose. The receptor was derived from an adult who received the AZD1222 COVID-19 vaccine. The CDR3 reads CAISEQAGGVYNEQFF. The bases are TGTGCCATCAGTGAACAGGCAGGGGGCGTCTACAATGAGCAGTTCTTC.